This TCR beta chain was recorded in a study of CD8+ T cells in alopecia areata. Treatment described: oral pan-JAK inhibitor, 5-10 mg twice daily. From alopecia areata patients, lesional scalp punch biopsies and peripheral blood were collected. Study findings and constraints: Possibly as an HLA-related effect, TCR sharing across patients appeared less clear than in mice.

The CDR3 has 13 residues. Trimming took 4 bases from V and 7 from J, leaving 15 bases between them. Per germline, CDR1 SGHDT and CDR2 YYEEEE. Points on this clone: Its antigen is not known.

Extracted RNA was reverse transcribed into cDNA, the sequencing template. Clones were read by immunoSEQ multiplex PCR, and TCRdb kept only the in-frame ones, dropping some. The table includes fewer than 250,000 clones, roughly 60% detected once. Here the sequenced sample was CD4+ T cells sorted from blood, taken at week 24, from a patient treated with tofacitinib. This sequence originates from a human donor with alopecia areata. The chain couples TRBV5-6 to TRBJ2-7; D perhaps matches TRBD2 (5 bases). The CDR3, as DNA: TGTGCCAGCAGCCCAGGACTCCGCCGAGAGCAGTACTTC. Translated: CASSPGLRREQYF.